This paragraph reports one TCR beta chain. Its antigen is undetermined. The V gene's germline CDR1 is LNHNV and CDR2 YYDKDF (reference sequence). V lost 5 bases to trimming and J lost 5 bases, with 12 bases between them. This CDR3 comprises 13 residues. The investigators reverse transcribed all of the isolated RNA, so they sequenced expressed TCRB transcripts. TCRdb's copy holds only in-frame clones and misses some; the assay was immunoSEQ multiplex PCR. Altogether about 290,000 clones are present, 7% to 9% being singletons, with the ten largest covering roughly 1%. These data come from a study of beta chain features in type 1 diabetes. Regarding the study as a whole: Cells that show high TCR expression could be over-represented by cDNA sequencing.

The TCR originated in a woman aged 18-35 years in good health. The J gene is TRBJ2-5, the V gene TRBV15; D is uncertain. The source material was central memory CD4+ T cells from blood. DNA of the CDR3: TGTGCCACCAGCCTACACTCGGTGGAGACCCAGTACTTC. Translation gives CATSLHSVETQYF.